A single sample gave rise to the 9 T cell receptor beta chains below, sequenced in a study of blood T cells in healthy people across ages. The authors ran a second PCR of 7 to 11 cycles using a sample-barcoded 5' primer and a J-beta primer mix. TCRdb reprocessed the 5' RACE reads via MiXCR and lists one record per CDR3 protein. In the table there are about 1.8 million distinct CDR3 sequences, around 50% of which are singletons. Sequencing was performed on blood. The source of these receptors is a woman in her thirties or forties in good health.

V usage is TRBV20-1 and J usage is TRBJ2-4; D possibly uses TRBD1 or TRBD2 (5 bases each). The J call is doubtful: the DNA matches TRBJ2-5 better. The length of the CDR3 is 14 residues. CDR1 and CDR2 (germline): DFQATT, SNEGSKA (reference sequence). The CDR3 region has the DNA TGCAGTGCTAGAAGAGGGGTAGGAGTGGAGACCCAGTACTTC. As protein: CSARRGVGVETQYF.

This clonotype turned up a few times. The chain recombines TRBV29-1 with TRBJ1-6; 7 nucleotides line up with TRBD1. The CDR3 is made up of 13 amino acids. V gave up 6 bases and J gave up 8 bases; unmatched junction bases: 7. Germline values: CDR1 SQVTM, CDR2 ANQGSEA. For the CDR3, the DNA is TGCAGCGTAAAGACAGGGAGAGATTCACCCCTCCACTTT. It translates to CSVKTGRDSPLHF.

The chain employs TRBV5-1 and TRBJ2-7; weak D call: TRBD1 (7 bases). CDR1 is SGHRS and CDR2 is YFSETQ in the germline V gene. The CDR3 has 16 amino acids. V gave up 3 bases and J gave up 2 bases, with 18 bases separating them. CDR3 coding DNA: TGCGCCAGCAGCTCGGAGGGCGGGACAGCTCCCTACGAGCAGTACTTC. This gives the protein CASSSEGGTAPYEQYF. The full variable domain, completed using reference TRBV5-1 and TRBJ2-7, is KAGVTQTPRYLIKTRGQQVTLSCSPISGHRSVSWYQQTPGQGLQFLFEYFSETQRNKGNFPGRFSGRQFSNSRSEMNVSTLELGDSALYLCASSSEGGTAPYEQYFGPGTRLTVT.

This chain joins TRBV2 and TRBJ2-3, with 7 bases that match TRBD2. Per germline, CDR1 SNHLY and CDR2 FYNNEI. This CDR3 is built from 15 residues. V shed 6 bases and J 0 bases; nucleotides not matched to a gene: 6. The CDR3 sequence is CASRASGLSTDTQYF. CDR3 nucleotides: TGTGCCAGCAGGGCTAGCGGACTTAGCACAGATACGCAGTATTTT.

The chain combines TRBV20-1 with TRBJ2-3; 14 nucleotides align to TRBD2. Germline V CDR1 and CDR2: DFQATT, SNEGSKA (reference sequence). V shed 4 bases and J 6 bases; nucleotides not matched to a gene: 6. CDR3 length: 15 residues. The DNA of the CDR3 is TGCAGTGCTACCCGGACTAGCGGGGGGTGGGATACGCAGTATTTT. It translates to CSATRTSGGWDTQYF.

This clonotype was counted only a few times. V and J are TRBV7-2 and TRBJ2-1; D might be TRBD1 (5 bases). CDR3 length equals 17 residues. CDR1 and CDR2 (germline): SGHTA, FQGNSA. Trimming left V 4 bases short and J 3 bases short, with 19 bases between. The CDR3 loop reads CASSSGLQFSVYNEQFF. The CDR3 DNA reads TGTGCCAGCAGCTCAGGGTTACAGTTTTCAGTCTACAATGAGCAGTTCTTC. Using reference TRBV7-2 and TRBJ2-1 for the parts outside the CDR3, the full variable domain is GAGVSQSPSNKVTEKGKDVELRCDPISGHTALYWYRQSLGQGLEFLIYFQGNSAPDKSGLPSDRFSAERTGGSVSTLTIQRTQQEDSAVYLCASSSGLQFSVYNEQFFGPGTRLTVL.

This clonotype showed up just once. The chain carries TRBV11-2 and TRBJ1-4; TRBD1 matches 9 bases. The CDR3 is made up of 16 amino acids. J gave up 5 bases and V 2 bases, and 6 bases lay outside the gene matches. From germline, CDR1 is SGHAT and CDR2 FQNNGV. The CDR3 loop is CASSLTLDRGNEKLFF. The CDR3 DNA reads TGTGCCAGCAGCTTAACCCTGGACAGGGGAAATGAAAAACTGTTTTTT.

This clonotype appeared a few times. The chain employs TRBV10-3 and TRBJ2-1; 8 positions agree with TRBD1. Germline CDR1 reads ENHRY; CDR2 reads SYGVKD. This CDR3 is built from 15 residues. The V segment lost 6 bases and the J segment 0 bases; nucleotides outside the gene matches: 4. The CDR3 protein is CAIRRTGYSYNEQFF. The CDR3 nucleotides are TGTGCCATCAGACGGACAGGGTACTCCTACAATGAGCAGTTCTTC.

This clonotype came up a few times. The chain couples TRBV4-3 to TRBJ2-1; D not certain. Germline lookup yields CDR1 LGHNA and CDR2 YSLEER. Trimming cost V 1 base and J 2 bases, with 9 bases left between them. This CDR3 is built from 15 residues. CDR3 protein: CASSQARLTYNEQFF. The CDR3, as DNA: TGCGCCAGCAGCCAAGCGCGCCTGACCTACAATGAGCAGTTCTTC.